This section outlines one T cell receptor beta chain sequence together with its context. These data originate in a study of CD8+CD57+ T cells in acquired aplastic anemia. From germline, CDR1 is ENHRY and CDR2 SYGVKD. The CDR3 totals 17 residues. V lost 1 base to trimming and J lost 1 base; unmatched junction nucleotides: 3. The use of genomic DNA as template underpinned the TCR beta VDJ and CDR3 profiling. TCRdb independently ran MiXCR on the reads; one entry per CDR3 protein. The top ten hold about 31% of the sample, which has about 210,000 distinct CDR3 sequences, 60% to 65% seen once. Sample: sorted CD4+, CD8+, or CD8+CD57+ T cells (not recorded which) from PBMCs. The receptor was derived from a human donor in good health. The chain couples TRBV10-3 to TRBJ1-6; 8 nucleotides align to TRBD1. CDR3 amino acids: CAISEWQGASYNSPLHF. The CDR3 DNA sequence: TGTGCCATCAGTGAGTGGCAGGGGGCTTCCTATAATTCACCCCTCCACTTT.